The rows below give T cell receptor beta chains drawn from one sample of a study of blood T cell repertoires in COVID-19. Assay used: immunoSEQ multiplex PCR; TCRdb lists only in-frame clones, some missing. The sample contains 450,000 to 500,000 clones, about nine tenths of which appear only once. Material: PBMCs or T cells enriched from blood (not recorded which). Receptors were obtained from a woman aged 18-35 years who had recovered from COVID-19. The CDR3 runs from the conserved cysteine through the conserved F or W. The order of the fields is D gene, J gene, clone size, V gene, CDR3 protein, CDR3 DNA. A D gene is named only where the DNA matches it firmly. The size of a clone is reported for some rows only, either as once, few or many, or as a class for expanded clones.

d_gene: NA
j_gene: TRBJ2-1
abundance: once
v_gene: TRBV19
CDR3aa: CASSIDPRFWQFF
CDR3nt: TGTGCCAGTAGTATAGACCCGAGATTTTGGCAGTTCTTC

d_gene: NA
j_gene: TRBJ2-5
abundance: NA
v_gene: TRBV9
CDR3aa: CASSVDPAGEGETQYF
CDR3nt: TGTGCCAGCAGCGTAGACCCCGCAGGGGAGGGTGAGACCCAGTACTTC

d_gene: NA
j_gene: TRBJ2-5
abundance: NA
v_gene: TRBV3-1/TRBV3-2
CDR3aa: CASSPPAAQETQYF
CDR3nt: TGTGCCAGCAGCCCCCCAGCGGCTCAAGAGACCCAGTACTTC

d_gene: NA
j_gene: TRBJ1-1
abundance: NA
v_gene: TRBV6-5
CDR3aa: CASTGLGNTEAFF
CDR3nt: TGTGCCAGCACTGGACTGGGGAACACTGAAGCTTTCTTT

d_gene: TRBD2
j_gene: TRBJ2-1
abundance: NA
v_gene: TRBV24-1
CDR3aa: CATSGGALNEQFF
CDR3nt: TGTGCCACCAGCGGGGGGGCTCTAAATGAGCAGTTCTTC

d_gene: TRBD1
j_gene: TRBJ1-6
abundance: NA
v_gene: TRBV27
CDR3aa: CASGTGEYNSPLHF
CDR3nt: TGTGCCAGCGGGACAGGGGAATATAATTCACCCCTCCACTTT

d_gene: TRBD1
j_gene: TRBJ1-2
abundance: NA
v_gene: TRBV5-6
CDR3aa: CASSRGTDYGYTF
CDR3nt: TGTGCCAGCAGCAGGGGGACAGACTATGGCTACACCTTC

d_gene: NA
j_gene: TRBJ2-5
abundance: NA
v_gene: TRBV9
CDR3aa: CASSVGVRGETQYF
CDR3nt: TGTGCCAGCAGCGTAGGCGTCCGGGGAGAGACCCAGTACTTC

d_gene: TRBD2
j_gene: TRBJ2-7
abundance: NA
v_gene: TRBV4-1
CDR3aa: CASSQMAGTSGTYEQYF
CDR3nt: TGCGCCAGCAGCCAAATGGCCGGGACTAGCGGAACCTACGAGCAGTACTTC

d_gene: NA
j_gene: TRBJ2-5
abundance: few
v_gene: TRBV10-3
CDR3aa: CAISETVPRLEQETQYF
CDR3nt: TGTGCCATCAGTGAGACCGTACCCCGCCTAGAACAAGAGACCCAGTACTTC

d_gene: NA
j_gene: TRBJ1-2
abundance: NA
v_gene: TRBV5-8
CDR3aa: CASSSQKGGGYTF
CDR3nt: TGTGCCAGCAGCTCCCAAAAGGGAGGTGGCTACACCTTC

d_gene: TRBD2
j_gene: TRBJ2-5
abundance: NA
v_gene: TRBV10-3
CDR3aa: CAASGGLQETQYF
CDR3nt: TGTGCCGCATCGGGGGGGCTTCAAGAGACCCAGTACTTC

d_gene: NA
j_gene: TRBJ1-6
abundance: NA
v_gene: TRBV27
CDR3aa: CASSLSGRGDSPLHF
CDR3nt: TGTGCCAGCAGTTTAAGTGGACGGGGGGATTCACCCCTCCACTTT

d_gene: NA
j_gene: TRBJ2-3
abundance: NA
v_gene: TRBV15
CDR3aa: CATSRGYEDTQYF
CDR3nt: TGTGCCACCAGCAGGGGCTATGAGGATACGCAGTATTTT

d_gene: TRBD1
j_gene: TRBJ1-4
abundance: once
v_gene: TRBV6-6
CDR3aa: CASSYLGQRNEKLFF
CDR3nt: TGTGCCAGCAGTTACCTGGGACAGAGAAATGAAAAACTGTTTTTT

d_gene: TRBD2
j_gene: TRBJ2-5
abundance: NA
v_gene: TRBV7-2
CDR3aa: CASSLEGLAYEYF
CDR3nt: TGTGCCAGCAGCTTAGAGGGACTAGCCTACGAGTACTTC

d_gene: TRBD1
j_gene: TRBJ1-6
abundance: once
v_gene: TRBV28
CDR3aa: CASIHRGSSYNSPLHF
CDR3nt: TGTGCCAGCATTCACAGGGGGAGCTCCTATAATTCACCCCTCCACTTT

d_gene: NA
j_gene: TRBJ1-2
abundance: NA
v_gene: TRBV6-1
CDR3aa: CASSEDPGLYYGYTF
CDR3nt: TGTGCCAGCAGTGAAGATCCAGGGCTTTACTATGGCTACACCTTC

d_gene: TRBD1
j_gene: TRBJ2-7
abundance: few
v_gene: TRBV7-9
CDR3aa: CASADRVLSYEQYF
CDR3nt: TGTGCCAGCGCCGACAGGGTCCTCTCCTACGAGCAGTACTTC

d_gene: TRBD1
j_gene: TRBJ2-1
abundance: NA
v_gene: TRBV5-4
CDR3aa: CASSLAGGNEQFF
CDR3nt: TGTGCCAGCAGCTTGGCAGGGGGCAATGAGCAGTTCTTC

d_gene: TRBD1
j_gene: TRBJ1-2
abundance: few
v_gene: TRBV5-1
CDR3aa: CASSFSGQGADGYTF
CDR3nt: TGCGCCAGCAGCTTCTCTGGACAGGGGGCGGATGGCTACACCTTC

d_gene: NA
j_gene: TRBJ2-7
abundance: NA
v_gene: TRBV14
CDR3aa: CASSQNTGIDDEQYF
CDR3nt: TGTGCCAGCAGCCAAAATACGGGGATTGACGACGAGCAGTACTTC

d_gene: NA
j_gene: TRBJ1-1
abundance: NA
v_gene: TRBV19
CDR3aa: CASSIGGGLITEAFF
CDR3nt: TGTGCCAGTAGTATTGGGGGGGGTTTAATCACTGAAGCTTTCTTT

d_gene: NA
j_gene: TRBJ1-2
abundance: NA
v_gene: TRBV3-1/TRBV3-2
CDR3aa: CASSQAQGVGGYTF
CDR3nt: TGTGCCAGCAGCCAAGCACAGGGAGTAGGGGGCTACACCTTC

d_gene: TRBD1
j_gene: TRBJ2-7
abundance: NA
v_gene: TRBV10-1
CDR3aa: CASQGSTDRGSLEQYF
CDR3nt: TGCGCCAGCCAAGGTTCAACGGACAGGGGGAGCTTGGAGCAGTACTTC

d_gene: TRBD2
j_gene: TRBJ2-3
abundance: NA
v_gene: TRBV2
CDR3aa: CASSVAGLAGGSVTQYF
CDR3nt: TGTGCCAGCAGTGTGGCGGGACTAGCGGGGGGGTCTGTTACGCAGTATTTT

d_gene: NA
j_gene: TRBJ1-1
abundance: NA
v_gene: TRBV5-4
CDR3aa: CASSLGGVGTEAFF
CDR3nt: TGTGCCAGCAGTTTAGGGGGAGTAGGCACTGAAGCTTTCTTT

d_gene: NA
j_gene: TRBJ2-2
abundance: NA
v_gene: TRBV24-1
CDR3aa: CATLGGEAGELFF
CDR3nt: TGTGCCACCCTGGGGGGTGAAGCCGGGGAGCTGTTTTTT

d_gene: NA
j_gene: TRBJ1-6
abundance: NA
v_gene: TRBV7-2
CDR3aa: CASSFQYNSPLHF
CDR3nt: TGTGCCAGCAGCTTCCAGTATAATTCACCCCTCCACTTT

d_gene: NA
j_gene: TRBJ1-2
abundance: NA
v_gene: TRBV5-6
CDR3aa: CASSLRKGGYGYTF
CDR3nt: TGTGCCAGCAGCTTGAGAAAGGGAGGCTATGGCTACACCTTC

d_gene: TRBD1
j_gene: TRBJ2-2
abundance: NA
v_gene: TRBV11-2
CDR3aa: CASSLGRGPGGLSTGELFF
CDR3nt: TGTGCCAGCAGCTTAGGGAGGGGCCCAGGGGGCCTGAGCACCGGGGAGCTGTTTTTT

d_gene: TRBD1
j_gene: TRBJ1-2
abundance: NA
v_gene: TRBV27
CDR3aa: CASSSLGQGQYGYTF
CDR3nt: TGTGCCAGCAGTTCCCTTGGACAGGGCCAGTATGGCTACACCTTC

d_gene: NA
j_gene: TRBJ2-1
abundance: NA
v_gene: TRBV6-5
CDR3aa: CASSYLAASSYNEQFF
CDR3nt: TGTGCCAGCAGTTACTTAGCGGCCAGCTCCTACAATGAGCAGTTCTTC

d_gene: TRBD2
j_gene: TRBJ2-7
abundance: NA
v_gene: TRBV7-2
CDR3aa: CASSPRGSGGVSYEQYF
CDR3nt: TGTGCCAGCAGCCCCCGGGGAAGCGGGGGTGTCTCCTACGAGCAGTACTTC

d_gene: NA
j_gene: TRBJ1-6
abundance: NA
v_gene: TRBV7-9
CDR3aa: CASSSPSGEDSPLHF
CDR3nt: TGTGCCAGCAGCTCCCCGTCAGGGGAAGATTCACCCCTCCACTTT

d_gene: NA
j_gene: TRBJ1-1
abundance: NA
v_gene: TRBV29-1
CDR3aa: CSVEDPYGGSNTEAFF
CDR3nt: TGCAGCGTTGAAGATCCCTATGGAGGCTCGAACACTGAAGCTTTCTTT

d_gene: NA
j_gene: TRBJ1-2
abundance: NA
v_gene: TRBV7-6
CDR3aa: CASSLGGRGGSYGYTF
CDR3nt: TGTGCCAGCAGCTTAGGAGGCAGGGGTGGGTCCTATGGCTACACCTTC

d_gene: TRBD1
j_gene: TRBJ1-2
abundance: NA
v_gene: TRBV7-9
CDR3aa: CASSLETGTDFYTF
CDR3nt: TGTGCCAGCAGCTTAGAGACCGGGACAGATTTCTACACCTTC

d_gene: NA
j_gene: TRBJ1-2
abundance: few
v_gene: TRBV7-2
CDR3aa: CASSPTTPDNYGYTF
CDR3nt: TGTGCCAGCAGCCCGACAACGCCAGATAACTATGGCTACACCTTC

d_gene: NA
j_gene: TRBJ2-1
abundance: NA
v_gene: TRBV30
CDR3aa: CAWSSFGGRVDEQFF
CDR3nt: TGTGCCTGGAGTTCGTTTGGGGGCAGGGTGGATGAGCAGTTCTTC

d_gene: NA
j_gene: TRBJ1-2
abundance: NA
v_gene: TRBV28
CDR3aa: CASRQRGEGGYTF
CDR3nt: TGTGCCAGCAGACAGAGGGGGGAGGGAGGCTACACCTTC

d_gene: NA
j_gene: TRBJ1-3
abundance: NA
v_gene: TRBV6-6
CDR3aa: CASSYRVPGNTIYF
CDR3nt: TGTGCCAGCAGTTACCGGGTTCCCGGAAACACCATATATTTT

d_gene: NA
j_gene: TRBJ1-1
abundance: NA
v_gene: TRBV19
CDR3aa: CASSKGELPNTEAFF
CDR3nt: TGTGCCAGTAGTAAGGGAGAACTACCGAACACTGAAGCTTTCTTT

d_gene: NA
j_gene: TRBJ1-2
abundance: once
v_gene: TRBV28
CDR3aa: CASITIGRGTGYTF
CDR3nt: TGTGCCAGCATCACCATCGGGAGAGGTACGGGCTACACCTTC

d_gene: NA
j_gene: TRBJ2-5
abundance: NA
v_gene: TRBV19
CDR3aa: CASSIGIRETQYF
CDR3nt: TGTGCCAGTAGTATAGGCATACGGGAGACCCAGTACTTC

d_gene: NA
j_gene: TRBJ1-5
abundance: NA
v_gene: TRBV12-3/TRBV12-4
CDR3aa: CASTRGGDQPQHF
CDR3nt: TGTGCCAGCACCCGGGGGGGGGATCAGCCCCAGCATTTT